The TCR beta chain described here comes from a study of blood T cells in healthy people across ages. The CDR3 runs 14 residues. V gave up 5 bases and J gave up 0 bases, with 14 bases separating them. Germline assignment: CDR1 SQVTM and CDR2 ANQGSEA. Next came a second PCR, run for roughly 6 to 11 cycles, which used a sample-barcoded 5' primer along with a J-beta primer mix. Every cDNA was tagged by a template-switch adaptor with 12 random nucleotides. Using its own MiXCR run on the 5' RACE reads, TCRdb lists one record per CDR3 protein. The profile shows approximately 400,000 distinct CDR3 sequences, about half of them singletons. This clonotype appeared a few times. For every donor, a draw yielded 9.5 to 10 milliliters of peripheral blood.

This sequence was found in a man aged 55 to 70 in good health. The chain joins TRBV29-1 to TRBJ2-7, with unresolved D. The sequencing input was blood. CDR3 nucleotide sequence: TGCAGCGTTCAGGACGGGCTGAGCTCCTACGAGCAGTACTTC. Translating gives CSVQDGLSSYEQYF.